The 27 T cell receptor beta chains reported below all come from one sample, sequenced in a study of cytomegalovirus exposure and HLA in healthy donors. PCR primers comprised 60 Vbeta and 13 Jbeta primers. The assay was immunoSEQ multiplex PCR, and TCRdb's table has in-frame clones only and misses some. The sample lists approximately 170,000 clones, approximately 80% occurring once. Sequencing used PBMCs. All receptors derive from a woman in her forties or fifties in good health and CMV-seronegative.

A few counts support this clone. The chain combines TRBV11-2 with TRBJ2-3, with D perhaps TRBD1 (6 bases). The CDR3 has 16 amino acids. Trimming stripped 6 bases from V and 1 base from J, with 17 bases between. Germline V CDR1 and CDR2: SGHAT, FQNNGV. Here the CDR3 reads CASRQGRVPGTDTQYF. CDR3 coding DNA: TGTGCCAGCAGGCAGGGGAGAGTTCCGGGCACAGATACGCAGTATTTT. Drawing the rest from reference TRBV11-2 and TRBJ2-3, the complete variable domain is EAGVAQSPRYKIIEKRQSVAFWCNPISGHATLYWYQQILGQGPKLLIQFQNNGVVDDSQLPKDRFSAERLKGVDSTLKIQPAKLEDSAVYLCASRQGRVPGTDTQYFGPGTRLTVL.

V is TRBV25-1 and J is TRBJ1-5; a possible D gene is TRBD1 (5 bases). The germline V gene encodes CDR1 MGHDK and CDR2 SYGVNS. There are 17 residues in the CDR3. Trimming took off 7 bases at V and 1 base at J, with 20 bases between the two ends. The CDR3 nucleotides are TGTGCCAGCATCCTTCGGGACTCCGCTATCAGCAATCAGCCCCAGCATTTT. Its protein product is CASILRDSAISNQPQHF. Based on the CDR3 plus reference TRBV25-1 and TRBJ1-5, the full variable domain is EADIYQTPRYLVIGTGKKITLECSQTMGHDKMYWYQQDPGMELHLIHYSYGVNSTEKGDLSSESTVSRIRTEHFPLTLESARPSHTSQYLCASILRDSAISNQPQHFGDGTRLSIL.

The chain uses TRBV13 and TRBJ1-2; 10 bases are a match to TRBD1. V lost 0 bases and J lost 3; bases outside the gene matches: 4. From germline, CDR1 is PRHDT and CDR2 FYEKMQ (reference sequence). CDR3 length: 16 amino acids. The CDR3 DNA reads TGTGCCAGCAGCTTAGGCCGGGACAGGGGTGACTATGGCTACACCTTC. The encoded protein is CASSLGRDRGDYGYTF.

This chain uses TRBV5-6 with TRBJ2-1, with 7 positions matching TRBD1. The CDR3 has 18 residues. Germline lookup yields CDR1 SGHDT and CDR2 YYEEEE. The V segment lost 3 bases and the J segment 5 bases; nucleotides outside the gene matches: 17. CDR3 protein: CASSSNNRGPQRNNEQFF. In DNA, the CDR3 is TGTGCCAGCAGCTCAAATAACAGGGGTCCGCAAAGAAACAATGAGCAGTTCTTC.

The chain links TRBV2 to TRBJ1-6; D remains ambiguous. V lost 6 bases and J lost 7, with 16 bases in between. Germline V lookup: CDR1 SNHLY, CDR2 FYNNEI. The CDR3 runs 15 residues. CDR3 sequence: CASSRELAGNSPLHF. Written as DNA, the CDR3 is TGTGCCAGCAGCCGGGAGTTGGCGGGGAATTCACCCCTCCACTTT.

V usage is TRBV7-2 and J usage is TRBJ2-7; 10 positions agree with TRBD2. V trimming: 3 bases; J trimming: 4 bases; junction bases outside the gene matches: 6. CDR1 and CDR2 (germline): SGHTA, FQGNSA. This CDR3 has 15 amino acids. DNA of the CDR3: TGTGCCAGCAGCTTGGGAGCGGGGGGGGAATACGAGCAGTACTTC. It codes for CASSLGAGGEYEQYF. Full variable domain (remainder filled in from reference TRBV7-2 and TRBJ2-7): GAGVSQSPSNKVTEKGKDVELRCDPISGHTALYWYRQSLGQGLEFLIYFQGNSAPDKSGLPSDRFSAERTGGSVSTLTIQRTQQEDSAVYLCASSLGAGGEYEQYFGPGTRLTVT.

V gene TRBV6-6 combines with J gene TRBJ2-7, with TRBD1 as a possible D gene (6 bases). Trimming stripped 6 bases from V and 2 bases from J, with 14 bases between. Germline CDR1 MNHNY, CDR2 SVGAGI (reference sequence). The CDR3 totals 14 residues. Here the CDR3 DNA reads TGTGCCAGCAGATTGACGCAGGGGACCTACGAGCAGTACTTC. Residues: CASRLTQGTYEQYF.

The chain employs TRBV6-5 and TRBJ2-5, with a weak D call TRBD2 (6 bases). Germline values: CDR1 MNHEY, CDR2 SVGAGI. This CDR3 contains 14 residues. Trimming removed 5 bases at V and 4 bases at J, with 14 bases between. The chain's CDR3 is CASSQSGRGETQYF. The CDR3, as DNA: TGTGCCAGCAGTCAGAGCGGGCGGGGAGAGACCCAGTACTTC.

V is TRBV29-1 and J is TRBJ2-7, with D possibly TRBD1 on 6 matching bases. Germline V gives CDR1 SQVTM, CDR2 ANQGSEA. The V gene lost 7 bases and the J gene lost 3 bases, with 22 bases spanning the gap. The CDR3 extends over 15 amino acids. CDR3 sequence reads: CSALRTVGSYYEQYF. The CDR3 nucleotides are TGCAGCGCCCTGCGGACAGTCGGTTCCTACTACGAGCAGTACTTC.

The rearrangement links TRBV2 to TRBJ2-3; D remains unclear. The V gene lost 5 bases and the J gene lost 0 bases, with 9 bases spanning the gap. The CDR3 has 14 residues. Looked up from germline, CDR1 is SNHLY and CDR2 is FYNNEI. The CDR3 loop reads CASSPSPSTDTQYF. The CDR3 region has the DNA TGTGCCAGCAGTCCCTCCCCTAGCACAGATACGCAGTATTTT. Complete variable domain (other parts from reference TRBV2 and TRBJ2-3): EPEVTQTPSHQVTQMGQEVILRCVPISNHLYFYWYRQILGQKVEFLVSFYNNEISEKSEIFDDQFSVERPDGSNFTLKIRSTKLEDSAMYFCASSPSPSTDTQYFGPGTRLTVL.

Only one count was recorded for this clone. The V call is TRBV10-1, the J call TRBJ2-1; 8 nucleotides align to TRBD2. V dropped 5 bases and J dropped 6; count of bases not matched to a gene: 9. Germline lookup yields CDR1 WNHNN and CDR2 SYGVQD (reference sequence). The CDR3 totals 15 residues. CDR3 nucleotide sequence: TGCGCCAGCAGTACCGGGGGGGCCTTCTCCAATGAGCAGTTCTTC. This translates into CASSTGGAFSNEQFF.

This chain links TRBV2 with TRBJ2-2; D is perhaps TRBD1 (5 bases). Germline V gene data show CDR1 as SNHLY and CDR2 as FYNNEI. CDR3 length: 15 residues. V was clipped by 4 bases and J by 4 bases, with 13 bases between them. CDR3 nucleotide sequence: TGTGCCAGCAGTGCTGACCTAGGGGCCACCGGGGAGCTGTTTTTT. Translation gives CASSADLGATGELFF.

This chain connects TRBV7-2 to TRBJ1-6; no definite D call. The CDR3 is 18 amino acids. Germline V gene lookup returns CDR1 SGHTA and CDR2 FQGNSA. Trimming took off 5 bases at V and 7 bases at J, with 24 bases between the two ends. CDR3 loop: CASSEAGRTPRENSPLHF. CDR3 sequence (DNA): TGTGCCAGCAGCGAGGCGGGCCGCACCCCAAGAGAAAATTCACCCCTCCACTTT. Using reference TRBV7-2 and TRBJ1-6 for the parts outside the CDR3, the full variable domain is GAGVSQSPSNKVTEKGKDVELRCDPISGHTALYWYRQSLGQGLEFLIYFQGNSAPDKSGLPSDRFSAERTGGSVSTLTIQRTQQEDSAVYLCASSEAGRTPRENSPLHFGNGTRLTVT.

The gene calls are TRBV19 and TRBJ2-1; D call uncertain. Germline CDR1 and CDR2: LNHDA and SQIVND (reference sequence). Trimming took 5 bases from V and 2 from J, leaving 13 bases between them. The CDR3 extends over 15 amino acids. CDR3 residues: CASSLARSTYNEQFF. The DNA for the CDR3 is TGTGCCAGTAGTCTGGCGCGGAGCACCTACAATGAGCAGTTCTTC.

The chain uses TRBV5-8 and TRBJ1-4; D unresolved. The CDR3 length is 16 residues. Germline lookup yields CDR1 SGHTS and CDR2 YDEGEE. Trimming removed 3 bases at V and 0 bases at J, with 12 bases between. The CDR3 loop is CASSWEVGATNEKLFF. CDR3 nucleotide sequence: TGTGCCAGCAGCTGGGAGGTCGGCGCAACTAATGAAAAACTGTTTTTT.

The genes are TRBV7-9 and TRBJ1-2, with D maybe TRBD1 (5 bases). The V gene lost 5 bases and the J gene lost 8 bases, with 15 bases spanning the gap. The CDR3 sequence is 13 residues long. The V gene's germline CDR1 is SEHNR and CDR2 FQNEAQ (reference sequence). The CDR3 nucleotides read TGTGCCAGCAGCCGTCAGACAGTGAAGGGCTACACCTTC. Amino acid sequence: CASSRQTVKGYTF.

The gene calls are TRBV30 and TRBJ2-5, with 8 bases that match TRBD2. V dropped 0 bases and J dropped 5; count of bases not matched to a gene: 8. From germline, CDR1 is GTSNPN and CDR2 SVGIG (reference sequence). The CDR3 covers 15 residues. The DNA of the CDR3 is TGTGCCTGGAGTGTTGGTTTAGCGGGGCAGGAGACCCAGTACTTC. Amino acid sequence: CAWSVGLAGQETQYF.

This chain joins TRBV5-1 and TRBJ2-7, with 13 bases lining up with TRBD2. The CDR3 extends over 15 amino acids. Trimming took 4 bases from V and 6 from J; bases not matched to a gene: 7. Germline V gives CDR1 SGHRS, CDR2 YFSETQ. CDR3 sequence: CASSPGTSGKGEQYF. In DNA, the CDR3 is TGCGCCAGCAGCCCCGGGACTAGCGGGAAAGGCGAGCAGTACTTC.

The chain joins TRBV27 to TRBJ2-7, with TRBD2 matching over 12 bases. The CDR3 is 15 amino acids. Trimming removed 7 bases from V and 3 bases from J; junction bases left unmatched: 7. Germline-derived CDR1 and CDR2 are MNHEY and SMNVEV (reference sequence). CDR3 DNA sequence: TGTGCCAGCAACCCTCTAGCGGGGGGGCGCTACGAGCAGTACTTC. As protein: CASNPLAGGRYEQYF.

The rearrangement joins TRBV9 to TRBJ2-1; no clear D gene. CDR3 length equals 17 residues. Germline loops: CDR1 SGDLS, CDR2 YYNGEE. The V and J ends lost 0 bases and 5 bases respectively, with 18 bases between them. The CDR3 loop is CASSVGNSALGDNEQFF. As DNA, the CDR3 is TGTGCCAGCAGCGTAGGGAACTCGGCGCTAGGAGACAATGAGCAGTTCTTC. Filled out from reference TRBV9 and TRBJ2-1, the complete variable domain reads DSGVTQTPKHLITATGQRVTLRCSPRSGDLSVYWYQQSLDQGLQFLIQYYNGEERAKGNILERFSAQQFPDLHSELNLSSLELGDSALYFCASSVGNSALGDNEQFFGPGTRLTVL.

The genes are TRBV6-1 and TRBJ1-2; 8 bases match TRBD1. This CDR3 is 16 amino acids long. Germline CDR1 reads MNHNS; CDR2 reads SASEGT. V trimming: 1 base; J trimming: 5 bases; junction bases outside the gene matches: 9. CDR3 bases: TGTGCCAGCAGTGAAGAAGGACAGGGAGCCGTATATGGCTACACCTTC. Translated, it gives CASSEEGQGAVYGYTF.

The CDR3 DNA reads as TGTGCCAGCGGTCGGACAGGGCTGGGCTACACCTTC. This gives the protein CASGRTGLGYTF. This chain uses TRBV28 with TRBJ1-2, with TRBD1 matching over 8 bases. The germline CDR1 and CDR2 sequences are MDHEN and SYDVKM. The CDR3 has 12 residues. V lost 8 bases, J lost 8 bases, and 7 bases stayed unmatched.

The J gene is TRBJ1-1, the V gene TRBV29-1; D remains ambiguous. Germline V gene lookup returns CDR1 SQVTM and CDR2 ANQGSEA. Trimming cost V 5 bases and J 8 bases, with 9 bases left between them. The CDR3 consists of 10 residues. CDR3 region: CSVWQQEAFF. The CDR3 DNA follows: TGCAGCGTTTGGCAACAGGAAGCTTTCTTT.

The genes are TRBV28 and TRBJ1-1; D gene uncertain. V shed 7 bases and J shed 8 bases, with 11 bases lying between them. Germline values: CDR1 MDHEN, CDR2 SYDVKM. This CDR3 comprises 11 residues. The CDR3 region has the DNA TGTGCCAGCACGGTCTCGCGAGAAGCTTTCTTT. This codes for CASTVSREAFF.

V and J are TRBV4-1 and TRBJ2-2; D is perhaps TRBD1 (6 bases). V was clipped by 0 bases and J by 4 bases, with 9 bases between them. The CDR3 covers 15 residues. Germline V gives CDR1 MGHRA, CDR2 YSYEKL. CDR3 in DNA: TGCGCCAGCAGCCAAGATGGACAGATCACCGGGGAGCTGTTTTTT. Amino acids: CASSQDGQITGELFF.

The rearrangement uses TRBV27 and TRBJ2-7, with 7 bases lining up with TRBD1. V shed 5 bases, J shed 2 bases, and the junction held 15 bases outside the gene matches. This CDR3 contains 17 residues. Germline CDR1 reads MNHEY; CDR2 reads SMNVEV (reference sequence). CDR3 coding DNA: TGTGCCAGCAGTCGAAACAGGGACAGACAAAGACCCTACGAGCAGTACTTC. This gives the protein CASSRNRDRQRPYEQYF.

The sample holds a few counts of this clone. This sequence joins TRBV19 and TRBJ2-7; TRBD1 might be the D (6 bases). Germline-derived CDR1 and CDR2 are LNHDA and SQIVND (reference sequence). The CDR3 spans 15 residues. V was shortened by 0 bases and J by 7 bases, with 16 bases between the two germline ends. For the CDR3, the DNA is TGTGCCAGTAGTATAGACGGACAGAGGGCAGGGGAGCAGTACTTC. Translation: CASSIDGQRAGEQYF. The full variable domain, rest sourced from reference TRBV19 and TRBJ2-7, is DGGITQSPKYLFRKEGQNVTLSCEQNLNHDAMYWYRQDPGQGLRLIYYSQIVNDFQKGDIAEGYSVSREKKESFPLTVTSAQKNPTAFYLCASSIDGQRAGEQYFGPGTRLTVT.